A selection of T cell receptor beta chains follows, all from one sample in a study of cytomegalovirus exposure and HLA in healthy donors. Repertoires were generated with immunoSEQ multiplex PCR, while TCRdb's copy carries only in-frame clones and drops some. The data show approximately 130,000 clones, roughly 82% seen once. The sample was PBMCs. Receptor source: a woman under 30 in good health and CMV-seronegative. The CDR3 runs from the conserved cysteine through the conserved F or W. D genes are given only for firm matches. Clone size is shown for a subset of rows, as once, few, many or a class of expanded clone.

CDR3 protein	CDR3 DNA	D gene	J gene	clone size	V gene
CASSPDRYTEAFF	TGTGCCAGCTCACCAGACAGATACACTGAAGCTTTCTTT	NA	TRBJ1-1	NA	TRBV18
CASTQIGTSIHEQYF	TGTGCCAGCACCCAAATCGGGACTAGCATCCACGAGCAGTACTTC	TRBD2	TRBJ2-7	NA	TRBV27
CASSVIGTGVNEQFF	TGTGCCAGCAGCGTAATTGGGACAGGGGTGAATGAGCAGTTCTTC	TRBD1	TRBJ2-1	NA	TRBV9
CSASTAYGYTF	TGCAGTGCCTCGACAGCTTATGGCTACACCTTC	NA	TRBJ1-2	NA	TRBV20-1
CASSLAPYNEQFF	TGTGCCAGCAGTCTAGCACCCTACAATGAGCAGTTCTTC	NA	TRBJ2-1	once	TRBV6-5
CASSEPAGVSKLHYGYTF	TGTGCCAGCAGTGAACCCGCAGGGGTCTCTAAACTCCACTATGGCTACACCTTC	NA	TRBJ1-2	NA	TRBV25-1
CASSVRPGLGYTF	TGTGCCAGCAGCGTACGTCCGGGATTAGGCTACACCTTC	NA	TRBJ1-2	NA	TRBV9
CASTLAGLTGELFF	TGTGCCAGCACCCTAGCGGGACTCACCGGGGAGCTGTTTTTT	TRBD2	TRBJ2-2	once	TRBV2
CASTLLQGIGTDTQYF	TGTGCCAGCACCCTATTACAGGGGATCGGCACAGATACGCAGTATTTT	TRBD1	TRBJ2-3	NA	TRBV27
CASSLSGPHTDTQYF	TGCGCCAGCAGCTTGAGCGGGCCGCACACAGATACGCAGTATTTT	NA	TRBJ2-3	NA	TRBV5-1
CSVEEVVTSNSPLHF	TGCAGCGTTGAAGAGGTGGTAACAAGTAACTCACCCCTCCACTTT	NA	TRBJ1-6	NA	TRBV29-1
CASSPQSVRGNSPLHF	TGTGCCAGCAGCCCCCAGTCGGTCAGGGGAAATTCACCCCTCCACTTT	NA	TRBJ1-6	once	TRBV11-2
CASSPGQTNEQFF	TGTGCCAGCAGCCCGGGACAGACCAATGAGCAGTTCTTC	TRBD1	TRBJ2-1	NA	TRBV5-6
CASSFSVNTEAFF	TGTGCCAGCAGCTTTTCTGTGAACACTGAAGCTTTCTTT	NA	TRBJ1-1	NA	TRBV11-3